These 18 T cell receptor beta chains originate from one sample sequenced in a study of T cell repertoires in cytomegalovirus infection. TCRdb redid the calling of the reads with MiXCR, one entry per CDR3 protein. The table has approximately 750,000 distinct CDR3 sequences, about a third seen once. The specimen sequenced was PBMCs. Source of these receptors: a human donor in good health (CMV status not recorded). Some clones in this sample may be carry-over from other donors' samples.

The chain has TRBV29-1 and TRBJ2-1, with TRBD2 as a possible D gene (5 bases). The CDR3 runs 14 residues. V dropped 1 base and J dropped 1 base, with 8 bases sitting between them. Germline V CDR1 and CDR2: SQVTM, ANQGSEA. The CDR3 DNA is TGCAGCGTTGAAGGGGTAGCGTCCTACAATGAGCAGTTCTTC. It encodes CSVEGVASYNEQFF.

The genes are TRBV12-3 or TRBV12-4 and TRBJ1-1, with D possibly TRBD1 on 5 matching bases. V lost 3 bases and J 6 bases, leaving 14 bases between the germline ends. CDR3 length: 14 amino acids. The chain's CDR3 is CASSFEPQGAEAFF. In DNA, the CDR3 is TGTGCCAGCAGTTTTGAGCCCCAGGGCGCTGAAGCTTTCTTT.

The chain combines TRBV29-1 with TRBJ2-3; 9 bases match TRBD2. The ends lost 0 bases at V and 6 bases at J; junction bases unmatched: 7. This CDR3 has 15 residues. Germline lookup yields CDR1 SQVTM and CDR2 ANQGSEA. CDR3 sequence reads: CSVEELAGSKDTQYF. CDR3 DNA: TGCAGCGTTGAAGAGCTAGCGGGAAGTAAGGATACGCAGTATTTT.

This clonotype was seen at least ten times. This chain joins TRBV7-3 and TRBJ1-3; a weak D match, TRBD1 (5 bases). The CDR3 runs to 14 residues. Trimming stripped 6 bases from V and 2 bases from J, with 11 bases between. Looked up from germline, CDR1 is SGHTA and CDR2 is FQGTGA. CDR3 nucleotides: TGTGCCAGCAGTCCGGGGGGTGCTGGAAACACCATATATTTT. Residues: CASSPGGAGNTIYF.

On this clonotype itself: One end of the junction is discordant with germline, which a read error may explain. The DNA of the CDR3 is TGCAGTGCTAGGGAAGGAGGGGGTTTCGCCAAAAACATTCATTACTTC. This translates into CSAREGGGFAKNIHYF. This chain uses TRBV20-1 with TRBJ2-4; D is perhaps TRBD1 or TRBD2 (6 bases each). The CDR3 extends over 16 amino acids. The germline V gene has CDR1 DFQATT and CDR2 SNEGSKA (reference sequence).

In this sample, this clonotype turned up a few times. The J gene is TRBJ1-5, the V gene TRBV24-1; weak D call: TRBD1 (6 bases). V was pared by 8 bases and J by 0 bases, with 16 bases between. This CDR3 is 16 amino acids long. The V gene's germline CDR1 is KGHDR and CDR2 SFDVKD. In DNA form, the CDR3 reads TGTGCCACCAAGGGGACAAGGAGTTATAGCAATCAGCCCCAGCATTTT. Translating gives CATKGTRSYSNQPQHF.

The CDR3 reads CAISEFSGSSYNEQFF. DNA of the CDR3: TGTGCCATCAGTGAGTTTAGCGGGAGCTCCTACAATGAGCAGTTCTTC. The V gene is TRBV10-3, the J gene TRBJ2-1; TRBD2 aligns across 9 bases. Germline V gene sequence: CDR1 ENHRY, CDR2 SYGVKD. CDR3 length equals 16 residues. V lost 1 base and J lost 0; bases outside the gene matches: 1.

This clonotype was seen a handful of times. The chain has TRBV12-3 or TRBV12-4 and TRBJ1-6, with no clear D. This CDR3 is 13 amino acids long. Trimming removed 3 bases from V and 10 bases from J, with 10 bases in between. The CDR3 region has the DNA TGTGCCAGCAGTTTTCGAGAACAGTCACCCCTCCACTTT. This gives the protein CASSFREQSPLHF.

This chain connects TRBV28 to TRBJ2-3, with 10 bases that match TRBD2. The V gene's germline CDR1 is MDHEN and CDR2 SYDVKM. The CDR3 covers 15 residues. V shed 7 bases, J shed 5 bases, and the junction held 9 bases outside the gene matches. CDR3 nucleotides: TGTGCCAGCATGCTAGCGGGAGATGGTAAAGATACGCAGTATTTT. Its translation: CASMLAGDGKDTQYF.

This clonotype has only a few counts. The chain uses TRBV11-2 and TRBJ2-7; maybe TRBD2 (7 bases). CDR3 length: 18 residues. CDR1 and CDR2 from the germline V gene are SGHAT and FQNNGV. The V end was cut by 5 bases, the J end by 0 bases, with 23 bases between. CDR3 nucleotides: TGTGCCAGCAGCCCGAACGGGGGGCTAGGGCGGAGCTCCTACGAGCAGTACTTC. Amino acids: CASSPNGGLGRSSYEQYF.

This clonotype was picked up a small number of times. CDR3 nucleotides: TGTGCCAGCAGCCCAGAGACAGGGGATGGCTACTTCTACACCTTC. Protein sequence: CASSPETGDGYFYTF. The chain combines TRBV7-9 with TRBJ1-2, with 8 bases lining up with TRBD1. V shed 5 bases, J shed 10 bases, and the junction held 15 bases outside the gene matches. Germline CDR1 and CDR2: SEHNR and FQNEAQ (reference sequence). CDR3 length equals 15 residues.

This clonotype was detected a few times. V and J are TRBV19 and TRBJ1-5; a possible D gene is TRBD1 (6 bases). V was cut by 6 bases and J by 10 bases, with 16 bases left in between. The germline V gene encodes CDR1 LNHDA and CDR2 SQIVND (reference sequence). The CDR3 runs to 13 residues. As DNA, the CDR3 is TGTGCCAGTAGCATTCCCTTACAGGGCCCCCAGCATTTT. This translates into CASSIPLQGPQHF.

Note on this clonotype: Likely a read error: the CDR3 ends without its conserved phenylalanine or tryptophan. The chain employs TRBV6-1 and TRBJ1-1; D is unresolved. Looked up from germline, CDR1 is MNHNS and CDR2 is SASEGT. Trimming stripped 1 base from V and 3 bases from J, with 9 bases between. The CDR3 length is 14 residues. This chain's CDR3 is CASSEVVGYTEAFI. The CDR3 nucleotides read TGTGCCAGCAGTGAAGTGGTTGGTTACACTGAAGCTTTCATT.

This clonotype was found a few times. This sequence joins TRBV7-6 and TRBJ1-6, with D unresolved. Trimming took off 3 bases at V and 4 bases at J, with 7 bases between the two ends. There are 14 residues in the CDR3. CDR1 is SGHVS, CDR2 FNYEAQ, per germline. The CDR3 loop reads CASSLAMYNSPLHF. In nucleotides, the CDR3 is TGTGCCAGCAGCTTGGCGATGTATAATTCACCCCTCCACTTT.

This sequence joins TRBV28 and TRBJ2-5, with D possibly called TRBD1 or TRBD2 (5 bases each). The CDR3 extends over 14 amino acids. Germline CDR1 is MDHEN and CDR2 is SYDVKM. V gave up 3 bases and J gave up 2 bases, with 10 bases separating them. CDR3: CASSLTADQETQYF. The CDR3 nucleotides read TGTGCCAGCAGTTTGACAGCGGATCAAGAGACCCAGTACTTC.

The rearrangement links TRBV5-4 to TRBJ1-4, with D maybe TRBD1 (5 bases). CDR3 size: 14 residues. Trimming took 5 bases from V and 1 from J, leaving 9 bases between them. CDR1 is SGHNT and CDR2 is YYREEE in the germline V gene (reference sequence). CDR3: CASSFQGTNEKLFF. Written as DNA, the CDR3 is TGTGCCAGCAGTTTTCAGGGAACTAATGAAAAACTGTTTTTT.

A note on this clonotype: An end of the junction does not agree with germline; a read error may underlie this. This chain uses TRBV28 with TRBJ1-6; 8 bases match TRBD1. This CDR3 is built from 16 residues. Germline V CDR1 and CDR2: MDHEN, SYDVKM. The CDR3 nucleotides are TGTGCCAGCAGTTCCGTCGGACAGGGACATAATTCACCCCTCCCATTT. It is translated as CASSSVGQGHNSPLPF.

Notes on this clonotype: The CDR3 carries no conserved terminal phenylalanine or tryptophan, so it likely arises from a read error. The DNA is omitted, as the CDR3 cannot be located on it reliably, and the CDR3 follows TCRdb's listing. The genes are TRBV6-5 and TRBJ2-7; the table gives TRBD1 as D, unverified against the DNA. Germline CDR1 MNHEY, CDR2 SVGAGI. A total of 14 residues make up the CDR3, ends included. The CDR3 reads CASSSTGGCFEQNY.